This T cell receptor beta chain was captured by sequencing in a study of blood T cell repertoires in COVID-19 (dated by TCRdb to 2018 to 2020). Study-wide context: Samples covering the acute and convalescent phases of COVID-19 were provided by collaborators in the United States, Italy and Spain. A de-identified subject ID, COVID-19 status, age in years and sex were almost always included in the sample metadata. The prospective study material was composed of cDNA or gDNA derived from T cells, B-cell-depleted T cells, or PBMCs. Subjects who had been exposed to COVID-19, were actively infected with it, or had recovered from it provided the deeply sampled blood TCRbeta repertoires that made up the dataset. The repertoires were released in a freely available public database meant as a resource for research on the immune response to SARS-CoV-2. Where available, HLA class I and class II types were obtained from metadata supplied by the sample provider rather than from assay-based typing. The samples were drawn from two sources: the first 160 participants of the ongoing ImmuneRACE study, and over 950 subjects contributed by 6 global collaborators.

Comment on this clone: Its target antigen remains unknown. The record has no base qualities; no much larger clone is one base away.

The study at large found these results: Clinical and demographic metadata were provided uncurated, with the amount varying by source and participant.

The immunoSEQ Assay, a bias-controlled multiplex PCR, was used to amplify TCRbeta CDR3 regions from genomic DNA. In the authors' own workflow: Within the assay, amplification of reference gene primers was used to estimate how many nucleated cells each sample contained. To quantify the absolute abundance of each unique TCRbeta CDR3 rearrangement, sequence reads were collapsed and filtered. Productive Simpson clonality was computed per sample as the square root of Simpson's diversity index over productive rearrangements. In TCRdb, the immuneACCESS table is reduced to in-frame sequences with V and J assigned. These tables do not hold every clone; where another copy was compared, an unresolved V gene accounts for under half, and the others remain unexplained. D and trimming come from the DNA, and the V and J calls and clone size come from that table. The sample has about 110,000 clones on record, 65% to 75% of them singletons. The ten largest clones add up to 0.9% of the sample.

The CDR3 covers 13 residues, taking in both the cysteine and the phenylalanine. Only CDR3 DNA is held: 39 bases, read in frame from base 1. V loses 5 bases at its end and J loses 4 bases; junction bases beyond the gene matches: 3. Reading the germline V gene (reference sequence) gives CDR1 PRHDT and CDR2 FYEKMQ. Whole blood was collected in K2EDTA tubes by collaborating institutions according to the institutions' own protocols. Collaborator samples were shipped for TCRbeta analysis as frozen whole blood, isolated PBMCs, or DNA extracted from either sample type. The sequence is built from TRBV13 and TRBJ2-3; TRBD1 fits 7 bases in the junction. Sequencing was performed on peripheral blood. The TCR was taken from a human donor with acute or convalescent COVID-19. The donor label of this sample is uncertain. The sequenced DNA: TGTGCCAGCAGCCGTCAGGGGGCAGATACGCAGTATTTT. It translates to CASSRQGADTQYF.